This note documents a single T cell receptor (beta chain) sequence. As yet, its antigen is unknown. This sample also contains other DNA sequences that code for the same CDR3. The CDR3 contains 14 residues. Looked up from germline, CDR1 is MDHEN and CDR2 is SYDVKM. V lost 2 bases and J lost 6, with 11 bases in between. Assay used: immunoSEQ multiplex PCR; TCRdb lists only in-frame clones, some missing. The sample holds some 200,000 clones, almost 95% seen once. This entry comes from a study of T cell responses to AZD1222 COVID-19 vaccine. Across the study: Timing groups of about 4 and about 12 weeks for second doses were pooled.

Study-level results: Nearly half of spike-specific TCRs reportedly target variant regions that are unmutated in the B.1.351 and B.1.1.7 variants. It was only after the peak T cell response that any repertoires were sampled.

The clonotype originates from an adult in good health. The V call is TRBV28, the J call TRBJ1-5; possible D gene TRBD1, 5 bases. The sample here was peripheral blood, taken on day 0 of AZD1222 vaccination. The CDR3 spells CASSLQGPSQPQHF. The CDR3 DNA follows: TGTGCCAGCAGTTTACAGGGACCCTCTCAGCCCCAGCATTTT. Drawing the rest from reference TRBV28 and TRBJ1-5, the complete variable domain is DVKVTQSSRYLVKRTGEKVFLECVQDMDHENMFWYRQDPGLGLRLIYFSYDVKMKEKGDIPEGYSVSREKKERFSLILESASTNQTSMYLCASSLQGPSQPQHFGDGTRLSIL.